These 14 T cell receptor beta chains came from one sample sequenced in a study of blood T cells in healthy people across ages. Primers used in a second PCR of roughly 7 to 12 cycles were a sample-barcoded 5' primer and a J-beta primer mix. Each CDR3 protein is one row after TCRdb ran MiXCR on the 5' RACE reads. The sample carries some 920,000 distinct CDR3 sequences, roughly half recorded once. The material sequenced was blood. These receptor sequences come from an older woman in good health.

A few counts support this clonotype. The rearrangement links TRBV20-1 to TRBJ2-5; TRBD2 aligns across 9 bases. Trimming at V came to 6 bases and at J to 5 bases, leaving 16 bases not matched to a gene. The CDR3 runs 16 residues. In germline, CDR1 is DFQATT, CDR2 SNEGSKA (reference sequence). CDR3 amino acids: CSAPLDMAGGPETQYF. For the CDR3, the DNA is TGCAGTGCCCCTCTTGACATGGCGGGAGGGCCGGAGACCCAGTACTTC.

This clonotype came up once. CDR3 DNA: TGCAGTGCCATTAGCGGGAGCTCATTGAATGAGCAGTTCTTC. Translation: CSAISGSSLNEQFF. This chain connects TRBV20-1 to TRBJ2-1; 9 nucleotides agree with TRBD2. The CDR3 totals 14 residues. The germline V gene encodes CDR1 DFQATT and CDR2 SNEGSKA (reference sequence). V trimming: 6 bases; J trimming: 7 bases; junction bases outside the gene matches: 10.

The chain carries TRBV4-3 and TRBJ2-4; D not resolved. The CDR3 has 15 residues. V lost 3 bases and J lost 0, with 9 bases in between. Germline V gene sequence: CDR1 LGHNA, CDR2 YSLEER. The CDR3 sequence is CASSHSPLAKNIQYF. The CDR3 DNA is TGCGCCAGCAGCCACAGCCCACTAGCCAAAAACATTCAGTACTTC.

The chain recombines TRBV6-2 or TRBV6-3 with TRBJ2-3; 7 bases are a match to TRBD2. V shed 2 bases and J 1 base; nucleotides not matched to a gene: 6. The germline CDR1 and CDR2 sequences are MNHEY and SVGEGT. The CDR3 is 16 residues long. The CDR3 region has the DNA TGTGCCAGCAGTTACGGTTCACTAGCGCGCACAGATACGCAGTATTTT. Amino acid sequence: CASSYGSLARTDTQYF.

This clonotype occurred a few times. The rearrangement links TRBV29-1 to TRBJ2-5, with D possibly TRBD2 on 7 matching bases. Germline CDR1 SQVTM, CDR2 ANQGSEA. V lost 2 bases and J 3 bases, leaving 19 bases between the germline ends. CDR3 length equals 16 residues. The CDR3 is CSVERLAGAPEETQYF. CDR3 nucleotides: TGCAGCGTTGAACGGTTGGCGGGGGCCCCAGAAGAGACCCAGTACTTC.

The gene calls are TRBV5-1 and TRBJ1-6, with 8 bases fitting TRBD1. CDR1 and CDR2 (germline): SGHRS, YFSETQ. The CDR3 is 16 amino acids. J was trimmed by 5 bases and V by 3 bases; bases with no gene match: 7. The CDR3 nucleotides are TGCGCCAGCAGCTCGAGAGGGACAGGAGATAATTCACCCCTCCACTTT. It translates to CASSSRGTGDNSPLHF.

The CDR3 reads CASSLAIGTGNYEQYF. The CDR3 DNA is TGCGCCAGCAGCCTCGCGATCGGGACAGGAAACTACGAGCAGTACTTC. This chain uses TRBV5-1 with TRBJ2-7; 8 bases match TRBD1. Germline V gives CDR1 SGHRS, CDR2 YFSETQ. CDR3 length: 16 residues. V lost 4 bases to trimming and J lost 3 bases; unmatched junction nucleotides: 12.

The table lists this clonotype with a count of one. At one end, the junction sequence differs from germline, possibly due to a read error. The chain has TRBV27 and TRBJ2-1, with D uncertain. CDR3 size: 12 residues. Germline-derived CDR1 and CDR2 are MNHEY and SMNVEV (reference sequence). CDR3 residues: CASSLSGHDQFF. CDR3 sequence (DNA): TGTGCCAGCAGTTTAAGTGGCCATGACCAGTTCTTC.

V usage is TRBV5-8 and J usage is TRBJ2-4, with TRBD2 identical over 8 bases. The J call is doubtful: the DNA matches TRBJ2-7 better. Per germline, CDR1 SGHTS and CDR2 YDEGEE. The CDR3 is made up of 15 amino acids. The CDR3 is CASSLNPGLAYEQYF. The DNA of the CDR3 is TGTGCCAGCAGCCTTAACCCGGGACTAGCCTACGAGCAGTACTTC.

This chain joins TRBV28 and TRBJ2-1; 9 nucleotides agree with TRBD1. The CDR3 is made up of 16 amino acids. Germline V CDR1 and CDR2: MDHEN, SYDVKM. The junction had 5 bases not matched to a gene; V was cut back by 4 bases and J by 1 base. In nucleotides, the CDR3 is TGTGCCAGCAGTTCTCCGGGACAGGGTTCCTACAATGAGCAGTTCTTC. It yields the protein CASSSPGQGSYNEQFF.

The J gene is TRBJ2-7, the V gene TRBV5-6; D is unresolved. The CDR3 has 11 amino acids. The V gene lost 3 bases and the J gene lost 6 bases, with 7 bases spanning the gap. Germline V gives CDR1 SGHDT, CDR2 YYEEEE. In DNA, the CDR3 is TGTGCCAGCAGCTCACACGGCGAGCAGTACTTC. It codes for CASSSHGEQYF.

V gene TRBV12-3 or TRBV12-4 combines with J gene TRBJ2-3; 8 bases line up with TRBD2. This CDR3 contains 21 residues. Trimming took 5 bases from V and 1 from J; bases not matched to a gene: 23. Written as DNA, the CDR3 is TGTGCCAGCAGTCAACCCAAGGCCCTCCACGCATGGCGGGAGGGCACAGATACGCAGTATTTT. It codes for CASSQPKALHAWREGTDTQYF.

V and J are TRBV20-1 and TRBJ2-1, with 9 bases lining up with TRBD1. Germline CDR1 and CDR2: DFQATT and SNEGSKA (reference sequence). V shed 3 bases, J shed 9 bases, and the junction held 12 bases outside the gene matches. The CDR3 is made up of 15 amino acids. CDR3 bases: TGCAGTGCTAGGGCCCGGGACAGGGTTGTCAGTGAGCAGTTCTTC. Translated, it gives CSARARDRVVSEQFF.

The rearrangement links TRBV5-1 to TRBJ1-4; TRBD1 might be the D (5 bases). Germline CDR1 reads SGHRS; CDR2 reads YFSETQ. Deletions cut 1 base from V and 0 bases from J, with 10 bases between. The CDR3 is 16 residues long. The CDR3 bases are TGCGCCAGCAGCTTGTCGGCAGGGACAACTAATGAAAAACTGTTTTTT. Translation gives CASSLSAGTTNEKLFF.